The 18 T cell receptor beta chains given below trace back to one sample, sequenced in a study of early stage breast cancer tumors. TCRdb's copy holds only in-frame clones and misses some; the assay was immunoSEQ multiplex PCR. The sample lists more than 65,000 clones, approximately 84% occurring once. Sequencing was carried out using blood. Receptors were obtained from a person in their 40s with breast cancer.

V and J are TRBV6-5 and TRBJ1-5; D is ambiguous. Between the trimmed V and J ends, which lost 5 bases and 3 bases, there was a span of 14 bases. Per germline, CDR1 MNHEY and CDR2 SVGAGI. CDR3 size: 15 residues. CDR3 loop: CASSREGSINQPQHF. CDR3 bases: TGTGCCAGCAGTCGAGAGGGAAGTATCAATCAGCCCCAGCATTTT.

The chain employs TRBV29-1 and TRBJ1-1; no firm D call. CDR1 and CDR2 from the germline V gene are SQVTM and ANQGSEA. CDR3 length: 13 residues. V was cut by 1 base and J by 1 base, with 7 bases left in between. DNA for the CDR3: TGCAGCGTTGAAGGTCAGGAGAACACTGAAGCTTTCTTT. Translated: CSVEGQENTEAFF.

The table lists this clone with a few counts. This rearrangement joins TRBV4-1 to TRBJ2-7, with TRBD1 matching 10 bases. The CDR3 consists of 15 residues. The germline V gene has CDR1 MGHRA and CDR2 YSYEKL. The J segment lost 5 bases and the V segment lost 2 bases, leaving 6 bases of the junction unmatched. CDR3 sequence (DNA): TGCGCCAGCAGCCAACATACCGGGACAGGGGACGAGCAGTACTTC. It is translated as CASSQHTGTGDEQYF.

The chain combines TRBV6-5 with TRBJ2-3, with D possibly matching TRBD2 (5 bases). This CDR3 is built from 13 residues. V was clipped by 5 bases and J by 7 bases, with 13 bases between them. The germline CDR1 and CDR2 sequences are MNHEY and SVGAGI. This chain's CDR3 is CASSAISVYTQYF. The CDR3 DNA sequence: TGTGCCAGCAGTGCGATTAGCGTCTATACGCAGTATTTT.

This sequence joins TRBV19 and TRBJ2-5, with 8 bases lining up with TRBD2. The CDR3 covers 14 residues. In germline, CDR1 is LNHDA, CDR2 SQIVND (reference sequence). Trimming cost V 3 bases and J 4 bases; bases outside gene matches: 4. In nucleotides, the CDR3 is TGTGCCAGTAGTATGAGAAGCGGGAGAGAGACCCAGTACTTC. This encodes CASSMRSGRETQYF.

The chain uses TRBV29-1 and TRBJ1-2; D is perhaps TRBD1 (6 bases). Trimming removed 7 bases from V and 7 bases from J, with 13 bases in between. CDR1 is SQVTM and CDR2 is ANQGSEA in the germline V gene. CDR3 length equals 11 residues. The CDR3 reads CSARDNPGYTF. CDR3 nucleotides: TGCAGCGCGCGGGACAATCCTGGCTACACCTTC.

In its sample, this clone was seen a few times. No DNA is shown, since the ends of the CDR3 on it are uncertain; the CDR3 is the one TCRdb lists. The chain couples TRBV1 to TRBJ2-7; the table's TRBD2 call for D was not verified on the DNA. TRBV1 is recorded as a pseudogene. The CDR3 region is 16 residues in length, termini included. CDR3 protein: CTSSHSWASGSYEQYF.

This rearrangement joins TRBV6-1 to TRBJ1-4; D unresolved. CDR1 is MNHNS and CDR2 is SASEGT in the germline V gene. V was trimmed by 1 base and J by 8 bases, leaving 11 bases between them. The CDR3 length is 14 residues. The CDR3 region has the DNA TGTGCCAGCAGTGAAGATCCTTCGAGGGAAAAACTGTTTTTT. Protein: CASSEDPSREKLFF.

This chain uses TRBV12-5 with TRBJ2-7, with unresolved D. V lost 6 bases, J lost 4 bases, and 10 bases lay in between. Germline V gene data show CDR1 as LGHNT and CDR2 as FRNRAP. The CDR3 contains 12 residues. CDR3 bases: TGTGCTAGTGGCCGTCAAAAGTACGAGCAGTACTTC. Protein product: CASGRQKYEQYF.

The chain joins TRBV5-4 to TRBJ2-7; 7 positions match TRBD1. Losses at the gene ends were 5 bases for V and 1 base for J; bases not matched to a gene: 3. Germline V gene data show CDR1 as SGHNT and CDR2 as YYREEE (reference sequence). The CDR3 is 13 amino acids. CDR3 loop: CASSPDRSYEQYF. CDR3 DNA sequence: TGTGCCAGCAGTCCGGACAGGTCCTACGAGCAGTACTTC.

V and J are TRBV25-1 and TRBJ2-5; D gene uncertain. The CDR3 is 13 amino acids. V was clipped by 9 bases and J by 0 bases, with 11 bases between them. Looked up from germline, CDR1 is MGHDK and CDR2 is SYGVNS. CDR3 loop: CASTLAYQETQYF. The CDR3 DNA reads TGTGCCAGTACACTGGCATACCAAGAGACCCAGTACTTC. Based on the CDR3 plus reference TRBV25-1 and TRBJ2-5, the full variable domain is EADIYQTPRYLVIGTGKKITLECSQTMGHDKMYWYQQDPGMELHLIHYSYGVNSTEKGDLSSESTVSRIRTEHFPLTLESARPSHTSQYLCASTLAYQETQYFGPGTRLLVL.

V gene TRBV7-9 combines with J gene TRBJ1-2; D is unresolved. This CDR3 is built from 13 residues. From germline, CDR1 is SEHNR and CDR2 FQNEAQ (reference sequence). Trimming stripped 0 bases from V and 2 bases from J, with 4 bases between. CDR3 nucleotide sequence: TGTGCCAGCAGCTTAGCCTGGAACTATGGCTACACCTTC. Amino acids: CASSLAWNYGYTF.

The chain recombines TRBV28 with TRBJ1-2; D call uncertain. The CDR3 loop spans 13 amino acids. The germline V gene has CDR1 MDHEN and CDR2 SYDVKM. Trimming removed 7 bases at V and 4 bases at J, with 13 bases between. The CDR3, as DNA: TGTGCCAGCACCACACTTCCTATCTATGGCTACACCTTC. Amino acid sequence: CASTTLPIYGYTF.

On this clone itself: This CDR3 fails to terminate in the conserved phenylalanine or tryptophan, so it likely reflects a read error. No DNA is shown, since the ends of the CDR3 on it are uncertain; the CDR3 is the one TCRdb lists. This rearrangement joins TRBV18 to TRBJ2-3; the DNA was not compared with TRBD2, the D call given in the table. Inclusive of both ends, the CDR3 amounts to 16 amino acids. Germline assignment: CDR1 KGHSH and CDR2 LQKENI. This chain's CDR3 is CASSPIVAGGPILPRY.

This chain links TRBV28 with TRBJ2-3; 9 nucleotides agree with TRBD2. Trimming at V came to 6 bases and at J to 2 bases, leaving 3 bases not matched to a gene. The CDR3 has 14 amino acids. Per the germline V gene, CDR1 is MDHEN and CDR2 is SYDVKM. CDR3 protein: CASSLAGFTDTQYF. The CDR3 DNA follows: TGTGCCAGCAGCCTAGCGGGGTTCACAGATACGCAGTATTTT.

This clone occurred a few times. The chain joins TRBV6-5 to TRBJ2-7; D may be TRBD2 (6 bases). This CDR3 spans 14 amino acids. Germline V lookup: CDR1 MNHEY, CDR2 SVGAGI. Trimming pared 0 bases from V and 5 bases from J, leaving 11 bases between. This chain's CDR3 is CASSYSKTRDEQYF. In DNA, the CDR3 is TGTGCCAGCAGTTACTCGAAGACTAGGGACGAGCAGTACTTC.

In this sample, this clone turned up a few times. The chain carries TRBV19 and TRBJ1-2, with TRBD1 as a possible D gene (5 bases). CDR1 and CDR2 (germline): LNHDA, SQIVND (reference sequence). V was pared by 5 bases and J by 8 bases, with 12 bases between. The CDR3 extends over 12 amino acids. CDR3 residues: CASSPQGGGYTF. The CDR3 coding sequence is TGTGCCAGTAGTCCCCAGGGAGGAGGCTACACCTTC.

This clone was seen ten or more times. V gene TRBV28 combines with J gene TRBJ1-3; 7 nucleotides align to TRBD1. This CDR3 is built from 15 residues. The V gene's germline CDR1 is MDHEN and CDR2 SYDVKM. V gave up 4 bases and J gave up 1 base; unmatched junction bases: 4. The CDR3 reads CASSSGQMSGNTIYF. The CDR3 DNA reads TGTGCCAGCAGTTCGGGACAGATGTCTGGAAACACCATATATTTT. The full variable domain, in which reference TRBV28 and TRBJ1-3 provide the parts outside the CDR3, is DVKVTQSSRYLVKRTGEKVFLECVQDMDHENMFWYRQDPGLGLRLIYFSYDVKMKEKGDIPEGYSVSREKKERFSLILESASTNQTSMYLCASSSGQMSGNTIYFGEGSWLTVV.